This paragraph reports one T cell receptor beta chain. Its antigen is as yet unknown. Unstimulated regulatory T cells (CD4+CD25+CD127-), CD4+CD25- non-regulatory cells, CD4 and CD8 cells were FACS-sorted from thawed PBMCs. This entry belongs to a study of Tregs in tolerant kidney transplant recipients. The method was immunoSEQ multiplex PCR; TCRdb's version includes in-frame clones alone and lacks a portion of them. The sample consists of 200,000 to 300,000 clones, about 80% of them appearing once. Study-wide points: Biological reproducibility was not directly addressed, but technical replication error appeared minimal.

Material: CD4+ T cells from blood. This TCR was sampled from a human donor in good health.

CDR3 sequence: CASSSSGGYSYNEQFF. CDR3 DNA: TGTGCCAGCAGCTCTAGCGGGGGTTATTCCTACAATGAGCAGTTCTTC. The chain joins TRBV11-2 to TRBJ2-1, with 10 positions matching TRBD2. The J segment lost 1 base and the V segment lost 4 bases, leaving 4 bases of the junction unmatched. The V gene's germline CDR1 is SGHAT and CDR2 FQNNGV. This CDR3 comprises 16 residues.